This T cell receptor beta chain is from a study of blood T cell repertoires in COVID-19. For the study at large: Sample material is recorded as cDNA or gDNA derived from T cells, B-cell-depleted T cells, or PBMCs.

This CDR3 has 15 residues. The germline V gene has CDR1 SGHRS and CDR2 YFSETQ. V lost 0 bases to trimming and J lost 6 bases; unmatched junction nucleotides: 9. Original data processing: Amplification from reference gene primers served as the basis for estimated nucleated cell counts. Assay: immunoSEQ multiplex PCR; the TCRdb copy retains only in-frame clones and omits some. Clone size and the V and J calls come from that table; the DNA yielded D and trimming. The sample includes approximately 290,000 clones, around nine tenths of them seen just once. What the recovered Cohort 3 donors had was two negative PCRs, clearance, or symptom resolution.

The specimen sequenced was PBMCs or T cells enriched from blood (not recorded which). This chain joins TRBV5-1 and TRBJ2-7, with 7 bases aligning to TRBD2. The receptor comes from a woman aged 25 to 39 who had recovered from COVID-19. CDR3 amino acids: CASSLGGPGGGEQYF. The CDR3 DNA follows: TGCGCCAGCAGCTTGGGTGGTCCGGGGGGTGGCGAGCAGTACTTC.